The 19 T cell receptor beta chains listed next were all sequenced from one sample in a study of regulatory dendritic cells for organ transplantation. Sequencing used immunoSEQ multiplex PCR; TCRdb keeps in-frame clones, though not all of them. Here the sample spans 25,000 to 30,000 clones, about four fifths being singletons. The source material was naive CD4+ T cells from blood. Noted subset: CD45RA+ naive T cells. These receptors came from a human donor in good health.

This clone has only a few counts. The chain carries TRBV19 and TRBJ2-7, with 8 nucleotides matching TRBD1. From germline, CDR1 is LNHDA and CDR2 SQIVND (reference sequence). The CDR3 consists of 16 residues. V was clipped by 4 bases and J by 1 base; unmatched bases: 9. CDR3 residues: CASSTIDRGPSYEQYF. CDR3 nucleotide sequence: TGTGCCAGTAGTACCATCGACAGGGGCCCTTCCTACGAGCAGTACTTC. Full variable domain (remainder filled in from reference TRBV19 and TRBJ2-7): DGGITQSPKYLFRKEGQNVTLSCEQNLNHDAMYWYRQDPGQGLRLIYYSQIVNDFQKGDIAEGYSVSREKKESFPLTVTSAQKNPTAFYLCASSTIDRGPSYEQYFGPGTRLTVT.

In nucleotides, the CDR3 is TGCGCCAGCAGCTTGGCGGGAACTAGCACAGATACGCAGTATTTT. Amino acid sequence: CASSLAGTSTDTQYF. The chain is built from TRBV5-1 and TRBJ2-3, with D possibly being TRBD2 (5 bases). The CDR3 is 15 amino acids. Germline V CDR1 and CDR2: SGHRS, YFSETQ. Trimming removed 0 bases at V and 0 bases at J, with 8 bases between. The whole variable domain, filled in from reference TRBV5-1 and TRBJ2-3, reads KAGVTQTPRYLIKTRGQQVTLSCSPISGHRSVSWYQQTPGQGLQFLFEYFSETQRNKGNFPGRFSGRQFSNSRSEMNVSTLELGDSALYLCASSLAGTSTDTQYFGPGTRLTVL.

V usage is TRBV7-2 and J usage is TRBJ2-1; D gene ambiguous. Germline CDR1 is SGHTA and CDR2 is FQGNSA. CDR3 length: 12 amino acids. Deletions cut 4 bases from V and 10 bases from J, with 11 bases between. CDR3 protein: CASSSQQQEQFF. CDR3 DNA: TGTGCCAGCAGCTCGCAGCAACAGGAGCAGTTCTTC.

This clone has only one observation. The chain couples TRBV6-5 to TRBJ2-7; TRBD2 matches 12 bases. CDR1 and CDR2 (germline): MNHEY, SVGAGI. This CDR3 contains 14 residues. The ends lost 6 bases at V and 4 bases at J; junction bases unmatched: 4. DNA for the CDR3: TGTGCCAGCAGGTCTAGCGGGGGGGTTTACGAGCAGTACTTC. Translated: CASRSSGGVYEQYF.

In its sample, this clone was seen a few times. The chain combines TRBV6-6 with TRBJ1-2; 8 bases agree with TRBD1. From germline, CDR1 is MNHNY and CDR2 SVGAGI (reference sequence). Trimming took 0 bases from V and 6 from J; bases not matched to a gene: 3. The CDR3 length is 14 residues. The CDR3 DNA follows: TGTGCCAGCAGTTACTCGACAGGGGCAGATGGCTACACCTTC. This codes for CASSYSTGADGYTF.

The chain uses TRBV5-1 and TRBJ1-6; D gene ambiguous. The CDR3 contains 17 residues. The V gene lost 0 bases and the J gene lost 0 bases, with 10 bases spanning the gap. Germline lookup yields CDR1 SGHRS and CDR2 YFSETQ. CDR3 in amino acids: CASSLESSSSYNSPLHF. Here the CDR3 DNA reads TGCGCCAGCAGCTTGGAGTCGTCGAGCTCCTATAATTCACCCCTCCACTTT. The whole variable domain, filled in from reference TRBV5-1 and TRBJ1-6, reads KAGVTQTPRYLIKTRGQQVTLSCSPISGHRSVSWYQQTPGQGLQFLFEYFSETQRNKGNFPGRFSGRQFSNSRSEMNVSTLELGDSALYLCASSLESSSSYNSPLHFGNGTRLTVT.

The chain couples TRBV20-1 to TRBJ2-7; D is perhaps TRBD1 (5 bases). The CDR3 consists of 11 residues. CDR1 is DFQATT and CDR2 is SNEGSKA in the germline V gene (reference sequence). Deletions cut 5 bases from V and 3 bases from J, with 8 bases between. In DNA, the CDR3 is TGCAGTGCTCCGGACAACTACGAGCAGTACTTC. Protein sequence: CSAPDNYEQYF.

The V gene is TRBV6-5, the J gene TRBJ2-7, with 9 bases identical to TRBD1. Germline trimming cut 2 bases from V and 2 bases from J; bases unmatched to any gene: 4. This CDR3 contains 15 residues. Germline-derived CDR1 and CDR2 are MNHEY and SVGAGI. The CDR3 region is CASSYRQGGAYEQYF. CDR3 nucleotides: TGTGCCAGCAGTTACCGACAGGGGGGCGCCTACGAGCAGTACTTC.

The chain carries TRBV6-1 and TRBJ2-2; 9 nucleotides align to TRBD2. V lost 4 bases to trimming and J lost 0 bases; unmatched junction nucleotides: 0. CDR1 and CDR2 from the germline V gene are MNHNS and SASEGT. The CDR3 has 15 residues. In DNA, the CDR3 is TGTGCCAGCAGTGGCGGGGGGGCGAACACCGGGGAGCTGTTTTTT. This gives the protein CASSGGGANTGELFF.

The V gene is TRBV18, the J gene TRBJ1-4; 9 positions match TRBD1. V trimming: 3 bases; J trimming: 6 bases; junction bases outside the gene matches: 8. The CDR3 extends over 16 amino acids. CDR1 and CDR2 (germline): KGHSH, LQKENI. Here the CDR3 reads CASSPRDRAYDEKLFF. For the CDR3, the DNA is TGTGCCAGCTCACCCCGGGACAGGGCTTACGATGAAAAACTGTTTTTT. The whole variable domain, remainder taken from reference TRBV18 and TRBJ1-4, is NAGVMQNPRHLVRRRGQEARLRCSPMKGHSHVYWYRQLPEEGLKFMVYLQKENIIDESGMPKERFSAEFPKEGPSILRIQQVVRGDSAAYFCASSPRDRAYDEKLFFGSGTQLSVL.

V gene TRBV10-3 combines with J gene TRBJ2-2, with 8 bases aligning to TRBD2. The length of the CDR3 is 14 residues. Germline lookup yields CDR1 ENHRY and CDR2 SYGVKD. V gave up 11 bases and J gave up 0 bases; unmatched junction bases: 5. The CDR3 sequence: CAAGGAANTGELFF. The DNA for the CDR3 is TGTGCCGCGGGGGGCGCCGCGAACACCGGGGAGCTGTTTTTT.

CDR3 in DNA: TGCGCCAGTCAACTAGCGGGGAGACTCACAGATACGCAGTATTTT. As protein: CASQLAGRLTDTQYF. The chain carries TRBV5-1 and TRBJ2-3, with 10 bases fitting TRBD2. V was pared by 8 bases and J by 2 bases, with 8 bases of the junction left unmatched. The CDR3 runs 15 residues. Germline loops: CDR1 SGHRS, CDR2 YFSETQ.

This clone was counted once. Distinct nucleotide sequences in the sample also encode this CDR3. The chain recombines TRBV6-5 with TRBJ1-1; no firm D call. The CDR3 has 13 amino acids. Germline V gives CDR1 MNHEY, CDR2 SVGAGI. Trimming took off 0 bases at V and 3 bases at J, with 5 bases between the two ends. CDR3 sequence: CASSYSRDTEAFF. Written as DNA, the CDR3 is TGTGCCAGCAGTTACTCAAGAGACACTGAAGCTTTCTTT.

The chain uses TRBV6-5 and TRBJ2-2, with 8 bases fitting TRBD2. V lost 7 bases and J lost 7; bases outside the gene matches: 8. From germline, CDR1 is MNHEY and CDR2 SVGAGI. The CDR3 runs to 14 residues. CDR3 DNA sequence: TGTGCCAGCACCCCGGGGGGGGCGGACGGGGAGCTGTTTTTT. It translates to CASTPGGADGELFF.

The chain is built from TRBV6-1 and TRBJ1-1; no firm D call. V lost 6 bases and J lost 2, with 16 bases in between. From germline, CDR1 is MNHNS and CDR2 SASEGT. The CDR3 totals 15 residues. In DNA form, the CDR3 reads TGTGCCAGCAGGTGGGCCTGGGGAGATAACACTGAAGCTTTCTTT. It codes for CASRWAWGDNTEAFF.

The V call is TRBV7-3, the J call TRBJ2-3, with D perhaps TRBD1 (5 bases). With 1 base removed from V and 4 bases from J, the gap between germline ends came to 12 bases. In germline, CDR1 is SGHTA, CDR2 FQGTGA. CDR3 length: 15 residues. The CDR3 is CASSLSRDVSDTQYF. In nucleotides, the CDR3 is TGTGCCAGCAGCTTAAGCAGGGATGTTTCAGATACGCAGTATTTT. Complete variable domain (other parts from reference TRBV7-3 and TRBJ2-3): GAGVSQTPSNKVTEKGKYVELRCDPISGHTALYWYRQSLGQGPEFLIYFQGTGAADDSGLPNDRFFAVRPEGSVSTLKIQRTERGDSAVYLCASSLSRDVSDTQYFGPGTRLTVL.

This clone was counted only a few times. The chain uses TRBV5-6 and TRBJ1-1; tentative D call: TRBD1 (5 bases). In germline, CDR1 is SGHDT, CDR2 YYEEEE. The CDR3 runs to 14 residues. The V end was cut by 2 bases, the J end by 2 bases, with 10 bases between. The CDR3 region has the DNA TGTGCCAGCAGCTTAAGGGGAGGAAACACTGAAGCTTTCTTT. This codes for CASSLRGGNTEAFF.

The CDR3 region has the DNA TGTGCCAGCAGCAGACAGGCCTCGAACACCGGGGAGCTGTTTTTT. It encodes CASSRQASNTGELFF. The chain couples TRBV7-6 to TRBJ2-2, with a possible D match to TRBD1 (6 bases). The CDR3 is 15 residues long. Germline CDR1 is SGHVS and CDR2 is FNYEAQ. Between the trimmed V and J ends, which lost 5 bases and 0 bases, there was a span of 10 bases. The variable domain in full, with the rest retrieved from reference TRBV7-6 and TRBJ2-2, is GAGVSQSPRYKVTKRGQDVALRCDPISGHVSLYWYRQALGQGPEFLTYFNYEAQQDKSGLPNDRFSAERPEGSISTLTIQRTEQRDSAMYRCASSRQASNTGELFFGEGSRLTVL.

The V call is TRBV2, the J call TRBJ2-2, with TRBD2 identical over 12 bases. Germline CDR1 and CDR2: SNHLY and FYNNEI. This CDR3 is built from 18 residues. Trimming took 1 base from V and 1 from J; bases not matched to a gene: 4. Here the CDR3 reads CASSEGLAGALNTGELFF. In DNA form, the CDR3 reads TGTGCCAGCAGTGAAGGACTAGCGGGGGCCCTGAACACCGGGGAGCTGTTTTTT. The full variable domain, rest sourced from reference TRBV2 and TRBJ2-2, is EPEVTQTPSHQVTQMGQEVILRCVPISNHLYFYWYRQILGQKVEFLVSFYNNEISEKSEIFDDQFSVERPDGSNFTLKIRSTKLEDSAMYFCASSEGLAGALNTGELFFGEGSRLTVL.